This record covers a single T cell receptor beta chain. These data originate in a study of control samples from healthy donors and cancer patients. J gave up 8 bases and V 5 bases, and 13 bases lay outside the gene matches. This CDR3 spans 15 amino acids. The V gene's germline CDR1 is SNHLY and CDR2 FYNNEI. Measured with immunoSEQ multiplex PCR; TCRdb has only the in-frame clones, and not every one. Among around 100,000 clones listed, roughly 90% were seen once. This TCR derives from a human donor in good health. The donor label of this sample is uncertain. Sequencing was carried out using blood. The chain has TRBV2 and TRBJ1-2, with 8 bases aligning to TRBD1. CDR3 bases: TGTGCCAGCAGTCCTTGGATCACAGGGGGAAAGGGCTACACCTTC. Residues: CASSPWITGGKGYTF.